This T cell receptor beta chain was captured in a study of blood T cell repertoires in COVID-19. Authors' data handling: Reference gene primer amplification gave nucleated cell count estimates. The protocol was immunoSEQ multiplex PCR, while the TCRdb copy is restricted to in-frame clones and leaves out a portion. V and J calls and clone size follow that table, whereas D and trimming were derived from the DNA. Among about 120,000 clones listed, 86% were seen once. Germline CDR1 and CDR2: SGHDN and FVKESK. The ends were cut back, 1 base at V and 12 bases at J, with 22 bases in the middle. The CDR3 consists of 16 residues.

This receptor was taken from a man aged 65 to 85 who had recovered from COVID-19. The V and J genes are TRBV14 and TRBJ2-1; weak D call: TRBD2 (5 bases). Material for sequencing was peripheral blood. CDR3 nucleotide sequence: TGTGCCAGCAGCCAAGGGCTTACCCCGAGGAGGACGGCGCAGTTCTTC. This gives the protein CASSQGLTPRRTAQFF. The variable domain in full, with the rest retrieved from reference TRBV14 and TRBJ2-1, is EAGVTQFPSHSVIEKGQTVTLRCDPISGHDNLYWYRRVMGKEIKFLLHFVKESKQDESGMPNNRFLAERTGGTYSTLKVQPAELEDSGVYFCASSQGLTPRRTAQFFGPGTRLTVL.